The 13 T cell receptor beta chains reported below all come from one sample, sequenced in a study of T cell changes during pregnancy in multiple sclerosis (dated by TCRdb to about 2019). The library was prepared using the immunoSEQ multiplex PCR assay. What TCRdb holds here is the immuneACCESS table cut down to in-frame rearrangements. Part of the clones is not present; checked against another copy, under half of the missing clones reflect an unresolved V gene, and the others are unexplained. The sample data list tens of thousands of clones, and 85% to 95% of these were observed just once. Of the sample, around 0.44% is held by the ten largest clones. Sequencing was performed on CD4+ T cells from peripheral blood mononuclear cells, taken after pregnancy. The receptors here all came from a female donor with multiple sclerosis, enrolled in a pregnancy study.

V is TRBV15 and J is TRBJ1-2; D call uncertain. The V and J ends lost 0 bases and 8 bases respectively, with 16 bases between them. The CDR3 length is 15 residues. The germline V gene has CDR1 LNHNV and CDR2 YYDKDF (reference sequence). The CDR3 is CATSRDLTETHGYTF. The CDR3 coding sequence is TGTGCCACCAGCAGAGATCTCACGGAGACTCACGGCTACACCTTC.

This rearrangement joins TRBV30 to TRBJ1-1; 9 bases fit TRBD1. Germline V gene data show CDR1 as GTSNPN and CDR2 as SVGIG (reference sequence). The CDR3 spans 15 residues. J was trimmed by 5 bases and V by 2 bases; bases with no gene match: 9. The CDR3 DNA reads TGTGCCTGGAGTTCCCCGGGACAGGGAAGAACTGAAGCTTTCTTT. This translates into CAWSSPGQGRTEAFF.

The chain joins TRBV7-2 to TRBJ2-4; no clear D. Trimming removed 5 bases from V and 2 bases from J, with 16 bases in between. Germline V gives CDR1 SGHTA, CDR2 FQGNSA. The CDR3 loop spans 16 amino acids. Here the CDR3 reads CASSEFAGATKNIQYF. The DNA for the CDR3 is TGTGCCAGCAGCGAATTTGCAGGCGCGACCAAAAACATTCAGTACTTC.

The rearrangement links TRBV18 to TRBJ2-7; TRBD1 matches at 11 bases. Looked up from germline, CDR1 is KGHSH and CDR2 is LQKENI. This CDR3 contains 17 residues. J was trimmed by 2 bases and V by 3 bases; bases with no gene match: 9. The CDR3 coding sequence is TGTGCCAGCTCACCGGGGACAGGGGGTAGGAGACCCTACGAGCAGTACTTC. It specifies CASSPGTGGRRPYEQYF.

The chain joins TRBV19 to TRBJ2-7; D gene ambiguous. V lost 5 bases to trimming and J lost 0 bases, with 11 bases between them. In germline, CDR1 is LNHDA, CDR2 SQIVND (reference sequence). The CDR3 runs to 14 residues. CDR3 sequence (DNA): TGTGCCAGTAGTCTCCAACCGAGCTCCTACGAGCAGTACTTC. Translated: CASSLQPSSYEQYF.

Here the CDR3 DNA reads TGTGCCAGCAGCACAGGACAGGGGACCGGGGAGCTGTTTTTT. Residues: CASSTGQGTGELFF. The chain combines TRBV5-8 with TRBJ2-2, with 9 nucleotides matching TRBD1. V lost 4 bases, J lost 5 bases, and 3 bases stayed unmatched. This CDR3 is built from 14 residues. The germline V gene encodes CDR1 SGHTS and CDR2 YDEGEE.

The rearrangement joins TRBV6-4 to TRBJ2-1; no clear D. Germline lookup yields CDR1 MRHNA and CDR2 SNTAGT. This CDR3 is 14 amino acids long. Trimming cost V 8 bases and J 1 base, with 12 bases left between them. Here the CDR3 reads CASPGSGSYNEQFF. CDR3 DNA: TGTGCCAGCCCCGGGTCGGGTTCCTACAATGAGCAGTTCTTC.

The CDR3 DNA reads as TGCGCCAGCAGCTTAACAGGGGCTAATGAAAAACTGTTTTTT. The encoded protein is CASSLTGANEKLFF. The V gene is TRBV5-1, the J gene TRBJ1-4; TRBD1 matches at 7 bases. Germline V gene sequence: CDR1 SGHRS, CDR2 YFSETQ. After removal of 2 bases from V and 3 bases from J, the junction contained 1 base not matched to a gene. This CDR3 has 14 amino acids.

This chain links TRBV30 with TRBJ2-5; D is undetermined. Trimming removed 0 bases from V and 5 bases from J, with 13 bases in between. CDR1 is GTSNPN, CDR2 SVGIG, per germline (reference sequence). The CDR3 loop spans 14 amino acids. The CDR3 is CAWSVKGGAETQYF. Written as DNA, the CDR3 is TGTGCCTGGAGTGTAAAAGGCGGAGCGGAGACCCAGTACTTC.

V is TRBV13 and J is TRBJ2-7; 12 positions agree with TRBD2. From germline, CDR1 is PRHDT and CDR2 FYEKMQ (reference sequence). The V gene end was trimmed by 5 bases and the J gene end by 2 bases; junction bases not matched to a gene: 16. The CDR3 spans 19 residues. CDR3 coding DNA: TGTGCCAGCAGCCCTGGACTAGCGGGACCATTGGGGACTACCTACGAGCAGTACTTC. Protein product: CASSPGLAGPLGTTYEQYF.

This chain connects TRBV30 to TRBJ1-5; D is undetermined. CDR3 size: 14 residues. The V end was cut by 4 bases, the J end by 2 bases, with 12 bases between. Germline assignment: CDR1 GTSNPN and CDR2 SVGIG (reference sequence). CDR3 in DNA: TGTGCCTGGACCCCCGGAGGAGGCAATCAGCCCCAGCATTTT. This encodes CAWTPGGGNQPQHF.

This clone was found a few times. The chain is built from TRBV7-9 and TRBJ2-7; D perhaps matches TRBD1 (5 bases). Germline assignment: CDR1 SEHNR and CDR2 FQNEAQ (reference sequence). This CDR3 has 13 residues. The V end lost 5 bases, the J end lost 6 bases, and 14 bases lay between the germline ends. The CDR3: CASSDQQVTEQYF. CDR3 nucleotides: TGTGCCAGCAGCGATCAACAGGTAACCGAGCAGTACTTC.

V usage is TRBV28 and J usage is TRBJ1-5; 7 bases map to TRBD1. CDR1 MDHEN and CDR2 SYDVKM come from the germline V gene. The CDR3 extends over 14 amino acids. The trim removed 4 bases at V and 5 bases at J, leaving 5 bases unmatched. This CDR3 reads CASSYPGGDQPQHF. CDR3 sequence (DNA): TGTGCCAGCAGTTACCCAGGGGGTGATCAGCCCCAGCATTTT.